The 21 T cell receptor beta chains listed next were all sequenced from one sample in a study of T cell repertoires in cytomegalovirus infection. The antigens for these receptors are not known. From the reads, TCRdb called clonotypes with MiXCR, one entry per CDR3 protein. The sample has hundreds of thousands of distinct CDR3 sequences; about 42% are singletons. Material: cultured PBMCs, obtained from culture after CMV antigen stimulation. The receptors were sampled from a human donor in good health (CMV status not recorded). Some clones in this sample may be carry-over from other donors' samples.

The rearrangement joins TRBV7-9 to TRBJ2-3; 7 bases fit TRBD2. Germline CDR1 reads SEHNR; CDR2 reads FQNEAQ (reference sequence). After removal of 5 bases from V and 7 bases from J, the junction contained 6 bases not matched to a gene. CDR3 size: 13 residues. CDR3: CASSRGDRNTQYF. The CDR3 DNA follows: TGTGCCAGCAGCCGGGGGGATAGGAATACGCAGTATTTT.

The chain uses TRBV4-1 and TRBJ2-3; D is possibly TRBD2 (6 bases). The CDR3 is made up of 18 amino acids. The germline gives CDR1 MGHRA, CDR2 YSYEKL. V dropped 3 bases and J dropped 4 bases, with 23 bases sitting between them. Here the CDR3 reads CASSQSGSYGLSSDTQYF. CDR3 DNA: TGCGCCAGCAGCCAGAGCGGGTCCTACGGCCTGAGTTCAGATACGCAGTATTTT.

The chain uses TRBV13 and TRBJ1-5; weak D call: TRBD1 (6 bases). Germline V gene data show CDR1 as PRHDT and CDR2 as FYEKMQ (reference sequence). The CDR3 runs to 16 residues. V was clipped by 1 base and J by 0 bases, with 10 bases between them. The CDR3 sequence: CASSLVGTFSNQPQHF. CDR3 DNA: TGTGCCAGCAGCTTAGTTGGGACATTTAGCAATCAGCCCCAGCATTTT.

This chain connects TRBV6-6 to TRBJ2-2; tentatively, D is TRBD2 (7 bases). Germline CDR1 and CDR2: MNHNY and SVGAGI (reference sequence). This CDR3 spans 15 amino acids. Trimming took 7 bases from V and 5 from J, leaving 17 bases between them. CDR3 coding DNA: TGTGCCAGCATGGGAGGCGGGGGCTATACCGGGGAGCTGTTTTTT. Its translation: CASMGGGGYTGELFF.

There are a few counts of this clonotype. CDR3 nucleotides: TGTGCCACACCTAAATTTCCGGGGGAGCAGTTCTTC. Protein product: CATPKFPGEQFF. The chain recombines TRBV27 with TRBJ2-1, with D maybe TRBD2 (5 bases). The V gene lost 10 bases and the J gene lost 10 bases, with 17 bases spanning the gap. Germline CDR1 and CDR2: MNHEY and SMNVEV (reference sequence). CDR3 length: 12 residues.

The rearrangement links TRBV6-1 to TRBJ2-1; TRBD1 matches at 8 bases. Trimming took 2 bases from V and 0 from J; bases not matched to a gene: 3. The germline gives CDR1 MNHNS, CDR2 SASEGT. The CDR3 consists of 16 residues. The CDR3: CASSERGTGSYNEQFF. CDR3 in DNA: TGTGCCAGCAGTGAAAGGGGGACAGGCTCCTACAATGAGCAGTTCTTC.

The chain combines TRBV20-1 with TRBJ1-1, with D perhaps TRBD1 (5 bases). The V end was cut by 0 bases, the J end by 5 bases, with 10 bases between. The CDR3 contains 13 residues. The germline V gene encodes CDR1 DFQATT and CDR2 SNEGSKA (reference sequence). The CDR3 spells CSAREAWGTEAFF. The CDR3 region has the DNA TGCAGTGCTAGAGAAGCCTGGGGGACTGAAGCTTTCTTT.

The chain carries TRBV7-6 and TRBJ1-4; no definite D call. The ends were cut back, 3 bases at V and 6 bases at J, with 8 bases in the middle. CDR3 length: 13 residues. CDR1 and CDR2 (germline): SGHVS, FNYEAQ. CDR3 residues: CASSFLGYEKLFF. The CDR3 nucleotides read TGTGCCAGCAGCTTCCTCGGTTATGAAAAACTGTTTTTT.

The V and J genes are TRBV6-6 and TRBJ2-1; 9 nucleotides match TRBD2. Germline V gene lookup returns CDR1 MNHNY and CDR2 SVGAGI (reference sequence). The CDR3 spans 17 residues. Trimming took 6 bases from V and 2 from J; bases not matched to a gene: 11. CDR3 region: CASRPREAGGTYNEQFF. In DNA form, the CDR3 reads TGTGCCAGCAGACCCCGGGAGGCGGGAGGGACCTACAATGAGCAGTTCTTC.

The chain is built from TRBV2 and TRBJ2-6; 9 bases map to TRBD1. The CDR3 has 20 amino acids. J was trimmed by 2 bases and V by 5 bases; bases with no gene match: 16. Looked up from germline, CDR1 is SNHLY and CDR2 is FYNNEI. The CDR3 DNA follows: TGTGCCAGCAGTACCCCGGGGGACAGGGTAAACGTCCCTGGGGCCAACGTCCTGACTTTC. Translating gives CASSTPGDRVNVPGANVLTF.

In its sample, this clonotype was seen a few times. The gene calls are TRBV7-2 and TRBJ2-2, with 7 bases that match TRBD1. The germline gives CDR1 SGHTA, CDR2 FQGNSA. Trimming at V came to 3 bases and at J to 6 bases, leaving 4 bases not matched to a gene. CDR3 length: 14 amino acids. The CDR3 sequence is CASSFSGGPGELFF. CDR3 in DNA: TGTGCCAGCAGCTTTTCAGGGGGTCCCGGGGAGCTGTTTTTT.

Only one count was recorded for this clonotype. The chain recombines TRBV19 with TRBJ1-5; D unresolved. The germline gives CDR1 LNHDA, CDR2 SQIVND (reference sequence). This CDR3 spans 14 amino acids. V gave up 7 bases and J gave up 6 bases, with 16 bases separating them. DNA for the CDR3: TGTGCCAGTAACCCCCCCGGGGAGGCTCAGCCCCAGCATTTT. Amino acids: CASNPPGEAQPQHF.

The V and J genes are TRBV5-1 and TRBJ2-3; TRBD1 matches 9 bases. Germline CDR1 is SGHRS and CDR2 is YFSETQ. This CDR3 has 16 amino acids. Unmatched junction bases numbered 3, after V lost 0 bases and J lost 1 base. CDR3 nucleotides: TGCGCCAGCAGCTTGGGTCGGACAGGGGGCACAGATACGCAGTATTTT. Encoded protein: CASSLGRTGGTDTQYF. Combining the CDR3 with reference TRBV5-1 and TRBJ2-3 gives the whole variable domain KAGVTQTPRYLIKTRGQQVTLSCSPISGHRSVSWYQQTPGQGLQFLFEYFSETQRNKGNFPGRFSGRQFSNSRSEMNVSTLELGDSALYLCASSLGRTGGTDTQYFGPGTRLTVL.

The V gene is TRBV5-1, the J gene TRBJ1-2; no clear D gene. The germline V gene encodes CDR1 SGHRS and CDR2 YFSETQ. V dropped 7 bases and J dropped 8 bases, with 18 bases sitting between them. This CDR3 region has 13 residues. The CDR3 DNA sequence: TGCGCCAGCGCAGTCCTCGCCTCACAGGGCTACACCTTC. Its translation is CASAVLASQGYTF.

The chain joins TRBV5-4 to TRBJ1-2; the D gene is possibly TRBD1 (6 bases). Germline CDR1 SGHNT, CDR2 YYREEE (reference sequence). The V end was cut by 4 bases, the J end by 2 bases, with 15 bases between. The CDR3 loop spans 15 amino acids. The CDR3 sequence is CASSLGQTINYGYTF. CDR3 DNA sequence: TGTGCCAGCAGCCTTGGACAGACGATCAACTATGGCTACACCTTC.

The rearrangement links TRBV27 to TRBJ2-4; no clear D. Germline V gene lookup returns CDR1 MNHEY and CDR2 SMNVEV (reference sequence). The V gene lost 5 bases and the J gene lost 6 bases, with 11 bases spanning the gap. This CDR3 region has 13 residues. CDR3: CASSEHTLNIQYF. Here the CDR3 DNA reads TGTGCCAGCAGTGAGCATACCTTAAACATTCAGTACTTC.

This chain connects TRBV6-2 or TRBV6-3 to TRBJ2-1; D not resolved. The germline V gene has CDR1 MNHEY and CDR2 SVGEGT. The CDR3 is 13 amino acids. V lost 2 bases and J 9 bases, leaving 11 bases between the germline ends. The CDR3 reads CASSYTPGTEQFF. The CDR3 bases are TGTGCCAGCAGTTACACTCCGGGTACTGAGCAGTTCTTC.

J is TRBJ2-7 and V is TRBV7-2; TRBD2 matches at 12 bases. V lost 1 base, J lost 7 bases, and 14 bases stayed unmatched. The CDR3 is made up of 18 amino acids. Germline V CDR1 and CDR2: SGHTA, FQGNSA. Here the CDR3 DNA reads TGTGCCAGCAGCTTAGTCCACAGGGTTGGGCTAGCGGGAGGGGAGCAGTACTTC. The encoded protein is CASSLVHRVGLAGGEQYF. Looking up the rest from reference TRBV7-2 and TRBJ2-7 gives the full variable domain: GAGVSQSPSNKVTEKGKDVELRCDPISGHTALYWYRQSLGQGLEFLIYFQGNSAPDKSGLPSDRFSAERTGGSVSTLTIQRTQQEDSAVYLCASSLVHRVGLAGGEQYFGPGTRLTVT.

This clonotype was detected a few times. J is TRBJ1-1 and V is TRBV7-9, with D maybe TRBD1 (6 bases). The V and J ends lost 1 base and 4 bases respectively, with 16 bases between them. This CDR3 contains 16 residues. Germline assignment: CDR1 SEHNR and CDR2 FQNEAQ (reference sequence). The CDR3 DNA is TGTGCCAGCAGCTTAGGGACAGTTAACCGAGGCACTGAAGCTTTCTTT. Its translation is CASSLGTVNRGTEAFF.

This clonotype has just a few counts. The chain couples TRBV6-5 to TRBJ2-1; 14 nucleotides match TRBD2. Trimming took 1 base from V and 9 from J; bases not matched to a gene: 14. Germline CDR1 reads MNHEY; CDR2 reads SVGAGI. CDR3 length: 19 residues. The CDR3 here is CASSYFQGGTSGSHGEQFF. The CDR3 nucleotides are TGTGCCAGCAGTTACTTCCAAGGCGGGACTAGCGGGAGTCATGGTGAGCAGTTCTTC.

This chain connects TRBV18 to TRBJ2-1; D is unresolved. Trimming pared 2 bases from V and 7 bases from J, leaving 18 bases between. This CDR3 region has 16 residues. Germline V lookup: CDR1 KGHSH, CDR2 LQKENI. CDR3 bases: TGTGCCAGCTCACCAAAAGCGACCGGAGAGAAAAATGAGCAGTTCTTC. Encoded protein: CASSPKATGEKNEQFF.